The clone carrying this TCR beta chain was recorded many times. Its matching antigen is unknown. V lost 1 base, J lost 3 bases, and 6 bases stayed unmatched. CDR3 length equals 16 residues. Per germline, CDR1 SGHAT and CDR2 FQNNGV. This sample was taken from a study of T cells in Graves' hyperthyroidism and ophthalmopathy. Broader study findings: For ophthalmopathy, model prediction preceded onset by a median approximately 6 months.

The source material, RNA transcripts, was used to amplify TCR beta CDR3 regions. The HTBI primer set was used in a first-round RT-PCR of the TCR CDR3. TCRdb re-derived calls from the multiplex PCR reads in MiXCR, one entry per CDR3 protein. The table lists roughly 150,000 distinct CDR3 sequences, just under 9.5% of them singletons. The chain is built from TRBV11-2 and TRBJ1-5; TRBD1 matches at 7 bases. The specimen sequenced was blood. The TCR originated in a woman between 18 and 29 years old with Graves' hyperthyroidism that later progressed to Graves' ophthalmopathy. CDR3 residues: CASSLGQGGPNQPQHF. In DNA, the CDR3 is TGTGCCAGCAGCTTAGGCCAGGGGGGACCCAATCAGCCCCAGCATTTT.